The TCR beta chain under discussion was sequenced for a study of T cell repertoires in cytomegalovirus infection. About the research overall: It was the public TCR beta signatures that indicated both CMV infection and matching HLA type.

TCRdb reprocessed the reads with MiXCR, giving one entry per CDR3 protein. The sample includes some 800,000 distinct CDR3 sequences, almost 30% of them seen just once. As regards this clonotype: Its antigen is currently unknown.

This sample comprised cultured CD8+ T cells from PBMCs, obtained from culture after CMV antigen stimulation. The receptor comes from a human donor in good health (CMV status not recorded). Some clones in this sample may be carry-over from other donors' samples.

This CDR3 reads CATSRDSYEQYF. CDR3 nucleotide sequence: TGTGCCACCAGCAGAGACTCCTACGAGCAGTACTTC. This rearrangement joins TRBV15 to TRBJ2-7; D unresolved. V was trimmed by 0 bases and J by 0 bases, leaving 0 bases between them. Germline loops: CDR1 LNHNV, CDR2 YYDKDF (reference sequence). There are 12 residues in the CDR3.